Following are 18 T cell receptor beta chains from one sample sequenced in a study of tissue T cells after allogeneic stem cell transplantation. Clones were read by immunoSEQ multiplex PCR, and TCRdb kept only the in-frame ones, dropping some. The sample lists more than 40,000 clones; roughly 73% were seen once. The sequenced sample consisted of sorted cells pooled from one or two spleens. The receptors were sampled from a pool of C57BL/6 mice in good health.

As regards this clone: Genes and germline come from the mouse. Read coverage stops 1 residue before the CDR3 terminus; the germline J gene supplies the remainder. V gene TRBV13-2 combines with J gene TRBJ1-2, with a weak D call TRBD1 (6 bases). This CDR3 has 16 residues. Per the germline V gene, CDR1 is NNHNN and CDR2 is SYGAGS (reference sequence). Trimming removed 0 bases at V and 0 bases at J, with 12 bases between. Partial CDR3 DNA: TGTGCCAGCGGTGATGCGTGGCCAGGGGCAAACTCCGACTACACC. Its protein is CASGDAWPGANSDYT. The whole CDR3 region reads CASGDAWPGANSDYTF.

With respect to this clone: Germline and genes here are mouse. The DNA ends 1 residue before the CDR3 does, and the rest of the CDR3 is filled in from the germline J gene. Within the sample, other DNA sequences also encode this same CDR3. V is TRBV2 and J is TRBJ2-7; D gene uncertain. Germline-derived CDR1 and CDR2 are LGHNA and YSYQKL. Trimming pared 0 bases from V and 4 bases from J, leaving 7 bases between. The CDR3 sequence is 13 residues long. The part of the CDR3 DNA that was read is TGTGCCAGCAGCCAAGATCGGCAGTATGAACAGTAC. This encodes CASSQDRQYEQY. The CDR3 in full is CASSQDRQYEQYF.

Points on this clone: Gene names and germline match the mouse. The read halts 1 residue ahead of the CDR3 end, with the missing end drawn from the germline J gene. The rearrangement uses TRBV1 and TRBJ1-1; 11 bases fit TRBD1. CDR1 and CDR2 from the germline V gene are NSQYPW and LRSPGD (reference sequence). CDR3 length: 15 amino acids. J lost 4 bases, V lost 3 bases, and 4 bases had no gene match. This CDR3 reads CTCSARDRGGTEVFF. CDR3 DNA, as far as it was read: TGCACCTGCAGTGCCCGGGACAGGGGGGGCACAGAAGTCTTC.

As concerns this clone: Mouse gene names apply. The read gets to within 1 residue of the CDR3 end, and the germline J gene fills in the rest. V is TRBV2 and J is TRBJ2-3; no clear D. This CDR3 is 12 amino acids long. Germline V gives CDR1 LGHNA, CDR2 YSYQKL. The V gene lost 0 bases and the J gene lost 9 bases, with 7 bases spanning the gap. The CDR3 protein is CASSQDKGTLYF. CDR3 DNA, as far as it was read: TGTGCCAGCAGCCAAGATAAAGGGACGCTGTAT.

About this clone itself: The genes are named according to mouse. The CDR3 end lies 1 residue beyond the end of the read and is filled in from the germline J gene. The V gene is TRBV13-3, the J gene TRBJ2-1, with TRBD2 matching over 9 bases. Trimming at V came to 0 bases and at J to 3 bases, leaving 1 base not matched to a gene. CDR1 is NNHDY, CDR2 SYVADS, per germline. The CDR3 spans 15 residues. The sequenced part of the CDR3 DNA is TGTGCCAGCAGTGATGCTGGGGGGGGCTATGCTGAGCAGTTC. Amino acids: CASSDAGGGYAEQF. The whole CDR3 sequence is CASSDAGGGYAEQFF.

On this clone: Each gene name is a mouse one. From the germline J gene comes the end of the CDR3, since the read stops 1 residue before it. The chain combines TRBV31 with TRBJ2-3, with no clear D. V was trimmed by 0 bases and J by 0 bases, leaving 10 bases between them. Germline-derived CDR1 and CDR2 are GKSSPN and SITVG. The CDR3 covers 15 residues. The CDR3 spells CAWSLGQPSAETLYF. CDR3 bases read: TGTGCCTGGAGTCTAGGCCAGCCTAGTGCAGAAACGCTGTAT.

About this clone: Gene and germline names: mouse. Coverage ceases 1 residue before the CDR3 finishes, and the germline J gene fills in the end. This rearrangement joins TRBV2 to TRBJ2-1; 12 positions agree with TRBD2. CDR3 length: 14 amino acids. Germline CDR1 reads LGHNA; CDR2 reads YSYQKL. Germline trimming cut 4 bases from V and 7 bases from J; bases unmatched to any gene: 2. The CDR3 spells CASSRLGGRAEQFF. The part of the CDR3 DNA that was read is TGTGCCAGCAGCCGACTGGGGGGGCGAGCTGAGCAGTTC.

In the case of this clone: Gene names follow the mouse nomenclature. The read terminates 1 residue before the CDR3 end, so the remaining end is supplied by the germline J gene. The chain is built from TRBV19 and TRBJ1-6; D remains ambiguous. TRBJ1-6 qualifies as an ORF whose function is uncertain. Looked up from germline, CDR1 is FNHDT and CDR2 is SITEND (reference sequence). There are 11 residues in the CDR3. The V and J ends lost 5 bases and 7 bases respectively, with 4 bases between them. The part of the CDR3 DNA that was read is TGTGCCAGCAGCCTCAATTCGCCCCTCTAC. Amino acid sequence: CASSLNSPLY. In full, the CDR3 is CASSLNSPLYF.

In its sample, this clone was seen a few times. All gene names here are mouse names. The read finishes 1 residue shy of the CDR3 end, and the germline J gene is used to complete it. The rearrangement links TRBV13-2 to TRBJ1-3, with TRBD1 matching over 10 bases. In germline, CDR1 is NNHNN, CDR2 SYGAGS (reference sequence). The J segment lost 4 bases and the V segment lost 4 bases, leaving 5 bases of the junction unmatched. The CDR3 length is 15 residues. CDR3 DNA, as far as it was read: TGTGCCAGCGGTCGGGACAGGGGATCCGGAAATACGCTCTAT. This gives the protein CASGRDRGSGNTLY. The whole CDR3 is CASGRDRGSGNTLYF.

Comments on this clone: Genes and germline come from the mouse. The read finishes 1 residue shy of the CDR3 end, and the germline J gene is used to complete it. The chain combines TRBV13-1 with TRBJ1-2; D possibly corresponds to TRBD1 (6 bases). The CDR3 loop spans 15 amino acids. The V gene's germline CDR1 is NSHNY and CDR2 SYGAGN. Trimming cost V 0 bases and J 2 bases, with 11 bases left between them. CDR3: CASSDAWDMNSDYTF. Partial CDR3 DNA: TGTGCCAGCAGTGATGCATGGGACATGAACTCCGACTACACC.

Comments on this clone: The gene names here belong to mouse. The DNA ends 1 residue before the CDR3 does, and the rest of the CDR3 is filled in from the germline J gene. V gene TRBV4 combines with J gene TRBJ2-1; D possibly uses TRBD1 or TRBD2 (5 bases each). Per the germline V gene, CDR1 is LGHDT and CDR2 is YNNKQL (reference sequence). V lost 4 bases and J lost 3, with 7 bases in between. The CDR3 sequence is 13 residues long. The CDR3 sequence: CASSSGGYAEQFF. The DNA read from the CDR3 is TGTGCCAGCAGCTCCGGGGGCTATGCTGAGCAGTTC.

Note on this clone: Gene names and germline match the mouse. The CDR3 here is CASRDGLGGSNTGQLYF. The sequenced CDR3 bases are TGTGCAAGCAGAGATGGACTGGGGGGGTCAAACACCGGGCAGCTCTAC. The chain recombines TRBV16 with TRBJ2-2; TRBD2 matches at 12 bases. Read data end 1 residue before the CDR3 end; the end is taken from the germline J gene. The CDR3 is made up of 17 amino acids. V shed 6 bases, J shed 0 bases, and the junction held 5 bases outside the gene matches. Germline lookup yields CDR1 SGHSA and CDR2 FRNQAP.

Remarks on this clone: The genes are named according to mouse. Read coverage stops 1 residue before the CDR3 terminus; the germline J gene supplies the remainder. The chain couples TRBV26 to TRBJ2-7, with 9 nucleotides matching TRBD1. V gave up 2 bases and J gave up 3 bases; unmatched junction bases: 8. This CDR3 has 16 amino acids. Germline values: CDR1 KGHPV, CDR2 FQNQEV (reference sequence). CDR3 DNA (partial): TGTGCCAGCAGTCTGGGGTCGGGGACAGGGCTCTATGAACAGTAC. It yields the protein CASSLGSGTGLYEQY. The full CDR3 reads CASSLGSGTGLYEQYF.

This clone has just a few counts. Germline and genes here are mouse. The read halts 1 residue ahead of the CDR3 end, with the missing end drawn from the germline J gene. This chain joins TRBV13-1 and TRBJ1-5; a possible D gene is TRBD1 (6 bases). V shed 5 bases and J shed 7 bases, with 13 bases lying between them. The CDR3 length is 13 residues. Germline assignment: CDR1 NSHNY and CDR2 SYGAGN. The sequenced CDR3 bases are TGTGCCAGCAGCACCGGGACAATGCAGGCTCCGCTT. Translated: CASSTGTMQAPL. In full, the CDR3 is CASSTGTMQAPLF.

In regard to this clone: All gene names here are mouse names. The read gets to within 1 residue of the CDR3 end, and the germline J gene fills in the rest. This sample also contains other DNA sequences that code for the same CDR3. V gene TRBV16 combines with J gene TRBJ1-1; D ambiguous. Deletions cut 1 base from V and 0 bases from J, with 3 bases between. Germline CDR1 and CDR2: SGHSA and FRNQAP. The CDR3 has 13 residues. Partial CDR3 DNA: TGTGCAAGCAGCTTAGGACAGAACACAGAAGTCTTC. Its protein product is CASSLGQNTEVF. The full CDR3 is CASSLGQNTEVFF.

With respect to this clone: Gene names refer to mouse genes. Coverage ceases 1 residue before the CDR3 finishes, and the germline J gene fills in the end. The chain carries TRBV14 and TRBJ1-4; D perhaps matches TRBD1 (6 bases). V lost 1 base and J 0 bases, leaving 13 bases between the germline ends. CDR1 and CDR2 (germline): SGHDT, FRDEAV. The CDR3 spans 17 residues. Here the CDR3 reads CASSFRDKLISNERLFF. The CDR3 DNA, read in part, is TGTGCCAGCAGTTTCCGGGACAAACTCATTTCCAACGAAAGATTATTT.

About this clone itself: Gene names are mouse gene names. The read falls 1 residue short of the CDR3 end, and the missing part is taken from the germline J gene. Other DNA sequences within the sample encode an identical CDR3. The chain uses TRBV15 and TRBJ2-7; D remains unclear. This CDR3 is built from 11 residues. V lost 6 bases and J lost 3, with 6 bases in between. From germline, CDR1 is SGHND and CDR2 FRSKSL. Partial CDR3 DNA: TGTGCCAGCAGCCTGGACTATGAACAGTAC. This sequence encodes CASSLDYEQY. The complete CDR3 reads CASSLDYEQYF. Full variable domain (rest looked up from reference TRBV15 and TRBJ2-7): DAGVTQTPRHEVAEKGQTIILKCEPVSGHNDLFWYRQTKIQGLELLSYFRSKSLMEDGGAFKDRFKAEMLNSSFSTLKIQPTEPKDSAVYLCASSLDYEQYFGPGTRLTVL.

Notes on this clone: The genes and germline here are from mouse. The CDR3 end is not reached by the read, which stops 1 residue before it; the germline J gene fills it in. V and J are TRBV19 and TRBJ2-1; D is perhaps TRBD1 or TRBD2 (5 bases each). This CDR3 contains 14 residues. The V and J ends lost 2 bases and 1 base respectively, with 7 bases between them. In germline, CDR1 is FNHDT, CDR2 SITEND (reference sequence). CDR3 residues: CASSIRGNYAEQFF. The DNA read from the CDR3 is TGTGCCAGCAGTATCCGGGGGAACTATGCTGAGCAGTTC. Full variable domain (missing parts from reference TRBV19 and TRBJ2-1): GGIITQTPKFLIGQEGQKLTLKCQQNFNHDTMYWYRQDSGKGLRLIYYSITENDLQKGDLSEGYDASREKKSSFSLTVTSAQKNEMAVFLCASSIRGNYAEQFFGPGTRLTVL.